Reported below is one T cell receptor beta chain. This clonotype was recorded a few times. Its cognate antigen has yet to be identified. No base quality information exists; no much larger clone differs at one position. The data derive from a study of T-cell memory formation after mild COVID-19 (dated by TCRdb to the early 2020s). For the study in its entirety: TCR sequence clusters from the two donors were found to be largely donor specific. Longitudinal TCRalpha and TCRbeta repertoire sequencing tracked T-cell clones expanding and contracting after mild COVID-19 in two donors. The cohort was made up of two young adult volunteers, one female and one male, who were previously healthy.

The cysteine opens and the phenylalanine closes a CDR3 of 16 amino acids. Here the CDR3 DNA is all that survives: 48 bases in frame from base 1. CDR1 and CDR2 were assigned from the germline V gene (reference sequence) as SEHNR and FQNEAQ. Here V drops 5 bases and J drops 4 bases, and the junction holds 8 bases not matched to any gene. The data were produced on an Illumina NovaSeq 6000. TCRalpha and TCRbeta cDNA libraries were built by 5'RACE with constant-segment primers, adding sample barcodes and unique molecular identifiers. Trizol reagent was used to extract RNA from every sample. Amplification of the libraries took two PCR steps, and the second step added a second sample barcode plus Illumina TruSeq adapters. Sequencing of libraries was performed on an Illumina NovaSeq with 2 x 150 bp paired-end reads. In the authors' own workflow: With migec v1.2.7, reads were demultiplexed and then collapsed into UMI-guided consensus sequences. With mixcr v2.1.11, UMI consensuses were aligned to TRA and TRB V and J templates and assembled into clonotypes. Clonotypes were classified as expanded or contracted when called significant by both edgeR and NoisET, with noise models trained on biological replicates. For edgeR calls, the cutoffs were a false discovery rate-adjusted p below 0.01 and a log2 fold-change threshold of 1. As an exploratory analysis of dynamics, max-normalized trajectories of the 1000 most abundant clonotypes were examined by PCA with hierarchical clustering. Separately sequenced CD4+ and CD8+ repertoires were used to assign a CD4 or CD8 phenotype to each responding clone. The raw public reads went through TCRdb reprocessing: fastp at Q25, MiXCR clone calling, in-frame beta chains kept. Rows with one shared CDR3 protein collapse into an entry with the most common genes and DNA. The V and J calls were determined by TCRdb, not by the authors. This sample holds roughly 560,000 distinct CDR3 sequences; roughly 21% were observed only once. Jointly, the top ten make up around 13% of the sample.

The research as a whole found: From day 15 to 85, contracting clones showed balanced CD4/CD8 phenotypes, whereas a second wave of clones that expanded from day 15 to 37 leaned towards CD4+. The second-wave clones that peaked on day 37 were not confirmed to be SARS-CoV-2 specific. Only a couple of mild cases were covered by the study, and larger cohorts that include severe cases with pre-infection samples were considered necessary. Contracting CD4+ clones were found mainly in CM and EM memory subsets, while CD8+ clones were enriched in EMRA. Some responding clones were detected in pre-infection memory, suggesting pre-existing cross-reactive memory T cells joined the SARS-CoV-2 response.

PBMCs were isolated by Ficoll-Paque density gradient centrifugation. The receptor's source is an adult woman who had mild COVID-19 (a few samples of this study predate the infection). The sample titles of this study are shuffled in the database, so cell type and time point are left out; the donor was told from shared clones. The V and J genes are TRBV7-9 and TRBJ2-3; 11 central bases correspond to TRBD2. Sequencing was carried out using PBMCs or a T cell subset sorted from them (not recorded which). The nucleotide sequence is TGTGCCAGCAGCATACTCGGGACTAGCGGAGCAGATACGCAGTATTTT. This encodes CASSILGTSGADTQYF. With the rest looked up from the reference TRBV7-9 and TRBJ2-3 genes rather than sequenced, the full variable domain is DTGVSQNPRHKITKRGQNVTFRCDPISEHNRLYWYRQTLGQGPEFLTYFQNEAQLEKSRLLSDRFSAERPKGSFSTLEIQRTEQGDSAMYLCASSILGTSGADTQYFGPGTRLTVL.